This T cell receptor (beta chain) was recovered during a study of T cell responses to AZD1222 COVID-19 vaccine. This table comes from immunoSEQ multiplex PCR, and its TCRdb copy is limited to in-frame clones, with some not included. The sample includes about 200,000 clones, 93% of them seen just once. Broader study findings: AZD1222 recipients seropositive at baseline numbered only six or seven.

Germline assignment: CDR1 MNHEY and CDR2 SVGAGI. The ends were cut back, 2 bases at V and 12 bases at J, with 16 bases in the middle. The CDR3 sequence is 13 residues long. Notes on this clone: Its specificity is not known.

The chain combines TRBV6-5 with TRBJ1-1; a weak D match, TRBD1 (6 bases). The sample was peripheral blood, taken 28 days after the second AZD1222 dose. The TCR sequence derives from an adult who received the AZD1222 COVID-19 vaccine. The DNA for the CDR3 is TGTGCCAGCAGTTACGGTTTAGGGGGGAGAACTTTCTTT. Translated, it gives CASSYGLGGRTFF.